This T cell receptor (beta chain) was identified in a study of blood T cell repertoires in COVID-19. Study-level information: Samples of COVID-19 (acute and convalescent) were obtained from the United States, Italy and Spain. The analysed material was cDNA or gDNA that came from T cells, B-cell-depleted T cells, or PBMCs.

Germline V gene sequence: CDR1 ENHRY, CDR2 SYGVKD. The CDR3 runs to 15 residues. Trimming took off 0 bases at V and 5 bases at J, with 13 bases between the two ends. Original processing notes: Amplification from reference gene primers served as the basis for estimated nucleated cell counts. Sequencing used immunoSEQ multiplex PCR; TCRdb keeps in-frame clones, though not all of them. The DNA gave D and trimming, while V, J and clone size come from that table. The sample has approximately 140,000 clones; approximately 80% are singletons. The sequenced sample was peripheral blood. The chain employs TRBV10-3 and TRBJ1-1; D is possibly TRBD1 (5 bases). The sequence derives from a human donor in a cohort sampled during active COVID-19. The CDR3 sequence is CAISESGGAGTEAFF. The CDR3 nucleotides are TGTGCCATCAGTGAGTCCGGCGGGGCGGGGACTGAAGCTTTCTTT.